Listed below are T cell receptor beta chains from one sample, sequenced in a study of beta chain features in type 1 diabetes. Sequenced by immunoSEQ multiplex PCR; TCRdb stores in-frame clones only, minus some. The profile shows under 20,000 clones, approximately 70% of them singletons. Sequenced sample: stem cell memory CD4+ T cells from blood. The receptor source for this set is a man between 25 and 39 years old with type 1 diabetes. The CDR3 runs from the conserved cysteine through the conserved F or W. A D gene is named only where the DNA matches it firmly. Clone size, where shown, is once, few, many, or a class for clones that have expanded.

V gene: TRBV5-1
clone size: -
CDR3 length: 14
D gene: TRBD1
J gene: TRBJ1-1
CDR3 protein: CASSWTGENTEAFF
CDR3 DNA: TGCGCCAGCAGCTGGACAGGGGAGAACACTGAAGCTTTCTTT

V gene: TRBV18
clone size: -
CDR3 length: 15
D gene: -
J gene: TRBJ2-7
CDR3 protein: CASSVIQGGADEQYF
CDR3 DNA: TGTGCCAGCTCAGTAATTCAGGGGGGAGCAGACGAGCAGTACTTC

V gene: TRBV30
clone size: -
CDR3 length: 14
D gene: TRBD2
J gene: TRBJ2-2
CDR3 protein: CAWDTSGGVGELFF
CDR3 DNA: TGTGCCTGGGATACTAGCGGGGGAGTCGGGGAGCTGTTTTTT

V gene: TRBV7-3
clone size: few
CDR3 length: 13
D gene: -
J gene: TRBJ1-1
CDR3 protein: CASSTQSSTEAFF
CDR3 DNA: TGTGCCAGCAGCACACAGAGTAGCACTGAAGCTTTCTTT

V gene: TRBV18
clone size: -
CDR3 length: 13
D gene: -
J gene: TRBJ2-1
CDR3 protein: CASSDGVYNEQFF
CDR3 DNA: TGTGCCAGCTCAGACGGGGTCTACAATGAGCAGTTCTTC

V gene: TRBV5-6
clone size: -
CDR3 length: 16
D gene: TRBD1
J gene: TRBJ1-2
CDR3 protein: CASSSDPGQANYGYTF
CDR3 DNA: TGTGCCAGCAGCTCCGATCCCGGACAGGCTAACTATGGCTACACCTTC

V gene: TRBV5-6
clone size: -
CDR3 length: 14
D gene: -
J gene: TRBJ2-5
CDR3 protein: CASSLRQSQETQYF
CDR3 DNA: TGTGCCAGCAGCTTGCGACAGTCCCAAGAGACCCAGTACTTC

V gene: TRBV7-8
clone size: -
CDR3 length: 16
D gene: TRBD1
J gene: TRBJ2-2
CDR3 protein: CASSFRRDRGTGELFF
CDR3 DNA: TGTGCCAGCAGCTTCCGCCGGGACAGGGGTACCGGGGAGCTGTTTTTT

V gene: TRBV28
clone size: -
CDR3 length: 15
D gene: -
J gene: TRBJ2-1
CDR3 protein: CASSPRLPRGFEQFF
CDR3 DNA: TGTGCCAGCAGTCCAAGACTCCCTAGGGGCTTTGAGCAGTTCTTC

V gene: TRBV7-9
clone size: -
CDR3 length: 16
D gene: TRBD1
J gene: TRBJ2-1
CDR3 protein: CASSLRQGVTYNEQFF
CDR3 DNA: TGTGCCAGCAGCTTACGACAGGGAGTCACCTACAATGAGCAGTTCTTC

V gene: TRBV5-1
clone size: once
CDR3 length: 15
D gene: -
J gene: TRBJ2-1
CDR3 protein: CASRISPEAYNEQFF
CDR3 DNA: TGCGCCAGCAGAATATCCCCGGAGGCCTACAATGAGCAGTTCTTC

V gene: TRBV28
clone size: -
CDR3 length: 14
D gene: -
J gene: TRBJ2-1
CDR3 protein: CASSEQGSYNEQFF
CDR3 DNA: TGTGCCAGCAGTGAACAGGGTTCCTACAATGAGCAGTTCTTC

V gene: TRBV7-9
clone size: few
CDR3 length: 15
D gene: -
J gene: TRBJ2-3
CDR3 protein: CASSLRQETTDTQYF
CDR3 DNA: TGTGCCAGCAGCTTACGACAGGAGACCACAGATACGCAGTATTTT

V gene: TRBV7-2
clone size: few
CDR3 length: 15
D gene: -
J gene: TRBJ2-5
CDR3 protein: CASSETNPQWETQYF
CDR3 DNA: TGTGCCAGCAGCGAGACGAACCCACAGTGGGAGACCCAGTACTTC

V gene: TRBV30
clone size: -
CDR3 length: 11
D gene: -
J gene: TRBJ2-7
CDR3 protein: CACDRWDEQYF
CDR3 DNA: TGTGCCTGTGACAGGTGGGACGAGCAGTACTTC

V gene: TRBV10-3
clone size: -
CDR3 length: 14
D gene: TRBD1
J gene: TRBJ1-2
CDR3 protein: CAISPDRQNYGYTF
CDR3 DNA: TGTGCCATCAGCCCGGACAGGCAGAACTATGGCTACACCTTC

V gene: TRBV2
clone size: -
CDR3 length: 14
D gene: -
J gene: TRBJ2-1
CDR3 protein: CASSELSTYNEQFF
CDR3 DNA: TGTGCCAGCAGTGAACTAAGTACCTACAATGAGCAGTTCTTC

V gene: TRBV5-1
clone size: few
CDR3 length: 17
D gene: TRBD1
J gene: TRBJ2-7
CDR3 protein: CASSLVSRLGQKYEQYF
CDR3 DNA: TGCGCCAGCAGCTTGGTGTCACGCTTGGGACAGAAGTACGAGCAGTACTTC

V gene: TRBV6-5
clone size: -
CDR3 length: 14
D gene: TRBD1
J gene: TRBJ1-3
CDR3 protein: CASSSTGAGNTIYF
CDR3 DNA: TGTGCCAGCAGTTCCACAGGGGCTGGAAACACCATATATTTT

V gene: TRBV11-2
clone size: -
CDR3 length: 14
D gene: -
J gene: TRBJ1-2
CDR3 protein: CASSQGGLGYGYTF
CDR3 DNA: TGTGCCAGCAGTCAAGGAGGGTTGGGCTATGGCTACACCTTC

V gene: TRBV2
clone size: -
CDR3 length: 14
D gene: -
J gene: TRBJ2-3
CDR3 protein: CASKNLPHTDTQYF
CDR3 DNA: TGTGCCAGCAAGAACCTGCCACACACAGATACGCAGTATTTT

V gene: TRBV6-1
clone size: -
CDR3 length: 17
D gene: TRBD1
J gene: TRBJ2-6
CDR3 protein: CASSDGTGASGANVLTF
CDR3 DNA: TGTGCCAGCAGTGACGGGACAGGCGCCTCTGGGGCCAACGTCCTGACTTTC

V gene: TRBV6-6
clone size: -
CDR3 length: 14
D gene: TRBD1
J gene: TRBJ2-7
CDR3 protein: CASSPGTGLAEQYF
CDR3 DNA: TGTGCCAGCAGTCCCGGGACAGGGTTGGCCGAGCAGTACTTC

V gene: TRBV2
clone size: once
CDR3 length: 15
D gene: -
J gene: TRBJ2-3
CDR3 protein: CASSIDITRSGRQYF
CDR3 DNA: TGTGCCAGCAGCATCGACATAACCCGCTCCGGCAGGCAGTATTTT

V gene: TRBV7-3
clone size: once
CDR3 length: 13
D gene: -
J gene: TRBJ2-1
CDR3 protein: CASSFGTTNEQFF
CDR3 DNA: TGTGCCAGCAGCTTTGGGACAACCAATGAGCAGTTCTTC

V gene: TRBV10-3
clone size: few
CDR3 length: 14
D gene: -
J gene: TRBJ2-1
CDR3 protein: CATRDRVGGNEQFF
CDR3 DNA: TGTGCCACTCGGGATCGTGTCGGGGGCAATGAGCAGTTCTTC

V gene: TRBV2
clone size: -
CDR3 length: 14
D gene: -
J gene: TRBJ1-2
CDR3 protein: CASSAAGALYGYAF
CDR3 DNA: TGTGCCAGCAGTGCGGCTGGGGCCCTCTATGGCTACGCCTTC

V gene: TRBV19
clone size: once
CDR3 length: 15
D gene: -
J gene: TRBJ1-6
CDR3 protein: CASRRGAEIDSPLHF
CDR3 DNA: TGTGCCAGTCGAAGGGGCGCGGAAATCGATTCACCCCTCCACTTT

V gene: TRBV6-6
clone size: few
CDR3 length: 14
D gene: TRBD2
J gene: TRBJ2-1
CDR3 protein: CASSSPGRDNEQFF
CDR3 DNA: TGTGCCAGCAGTTCGCCCGGGAGGGACAATGAGCAGTTCTTC

V gene: TRBV10-3
clone size: few
CDR3 length: 20
D gene: TRBD2
J gene: TRBJ2-1
CDR3 protein: CAISPDRTWGGTSGPSEQFF
CDR3 DNA: TGTGCCATCAGCCCAGACAGAACTTGGGGCGGGACTAGCGGACCGAGTGAGCAGTTCTTC

V gene: TRBV7-8
clone size: once
CDR3 length: 14
D gene: -
J gene: TRBJ1-2
CDR3 protein: CASSFGRVQLGYTF
CDR3 DNA: TGTGCCAGCAGCTTTGGCAGGGTACAATTGGGCTACACCTTC

V gene: TRBV9
clone size: -
CDR3 length: 14
D gene: -
J gene: TRBJ2-6
CDR3 protein: CASRSGPGANVLTF
CDR3 DNA: TGTGCCAGCAGGTCAGGGCCTGGGGCCAACGTCCTGACTTTC

V gene: TRBV15
clone size: -
CDR3 length: 15
D gene: -
J gene: TRBJ1-4
CDR3 protein: CATSRELLDRNGLFF
CDR3 DNA: TGTGCCACCAGCAGAGAACTCCTTGACAGAAATGGACTGTTTTTT

V gene: TRBV14
clone size: -
CDR3 length: 16
D gene: -
J gene: TRBJ2-6
CDR3 protein: CASSQGSFSGANVLTF
CDR3 DNA: TGTGCCAGCAGCCAAGGCAGTTTCTCTGGGGCCAACGTCCTGACTTTC

V gene: TRBV18
clone size: -
CDR3 length: 15
D gene: -
J gene: TRBJ2-5
CDR3 protein: CASSSFKGGIKTQYF
CDR3 DNA: TGTGCCAGCTCCAGTTTCAAAGGGGGTATTAAGACCCAGTACTTC

V gene: TRBV2
clone size: -
CDR3 length: 14
D gene: TRBD1
J gene: TRBJ1-4
CDR3 protein: CASSPGQGNEKLFF
CDR3 DNA: TGTGCCAGCAGTCCGGGACAGGGGAATGAAAAACTGTTTTTT

V gene: TRBV5-4
clone size: few
CDR3 length: 15
D gene: TRBD1
J gene: TRBJ2-1
CDR3 protein: CASSQGGQGGNEQFF
CDR3 DNA: TGTGCCAGCAGCCAAGGGGGACAGGGGGGAAATGAGCAGTTCTTC

V gene: TRBV27
clone size: -
CDR3 length: 16
D gene: TRBD1
J gene: TRBJ1-5
CDR3 protein: CASSSQTTGRDQPQHF
CDR3 DNA: TGTGCCAGCAGTTCCCAAACGACAGGGCGAGATCAGCCCCAGCATTTT

V gene: TRBV11-1
clone size: -
CDR3 length: 14
D gene: TRBD2
J gene: TRBJ2-1
CDR3 protein: CASSSQLADDEQFF
CDR3 DNA: TGTGCCAGCAGCTCGCAACTAGCGGACGATGAGCAGTTCTTC

V gene: TRBV5-1
clone size: -
CDR3 length: 15
D gene: -
J gene: TRBJ2-7
CDR3 protein: CASSPEAGSRYEQYF
CDR3 DNA: TGCGCCAGCAGCCCCGAGGCTGGTTCCCGATACGAGCAGTACTTC

V gene: TRBV14
clone size: -
CDR3 length: 13
D gene: -
J gene: TRBJ2-3
CDR3 protein: CASSQDIGDTQYF
CDR3 DNA: TGTGCCAGCAGCCAAGATATCGGTGATACGCAGTATTTT

V gene: TRBV6-6
clone size: few
CDR3 length: 15
D gene: TRBD2
J gene: TRBJ2-5
CDR3 protein: CASSETSNEVETQYF
CDR3 DNA: TGTGCCAGCAGTGAGACTAGCAATGAAGTAGAGACCCAGTACTTC

V gene: TRBV9
clone size: -
CDR3 length: 15
D gene: TRBD1
J gene: TRBJ2-7
CDR3 protein: CASAPGTDSPYEQYF
CDR3 DNA: TGTGCCAGCGCCCCAGGGACAGATTCTCCGTACGAGCAGTACTTC

V gene: TRBV7-2
clone size: -
CDR3 length: 14
D gene: -
J gene: TRBJ1-1
CDR3 protein: CASSLVGQGTEAFF
CDR3 DNA: TGTGCCAGCAGCTTAGTAGGGCAGGGCACTGAAGCTTTCTTT

V gene: TRBV20-1
clone size: -
CDR3 length: 10
D gene: -
J gene: TRBJ2-3
CDR3 protein: CSASADTQYF
CDR3 DNA: TGCAGTGCTTCAGCAGATACGCAGTATTTT

V gene: TRBV5-1
clone size: -
CDR3 length: 14
D gene: -
J gene: TRBJ2-2
CDR3 protein: CASSLQGDTGELFF
CDR3 DNA: TGCGCCAGCAGCTTACAGGGAGACACCGGGGAGCTGTTTTTT

V gene: TRBV27
clone size: few
CDR3 length: 15
D gene: -
J gene: TRBJ2-2
CDR3 protein: CASSSAGANTGELFF
CDR3 DNA: TGTGCCAGCAGTTCCGCAGGCGCGAACACCGGGGAGCTGTTTTTT

V gene: TRBV6-1
clone size: -
CDR3 length: 15
D gene: TRBD1
J gene: TRBJ2-1
CDR3 protein: CASSEPGQGAKEQFF
CDR3 DNA: TGTGCCAGCAGTGAACCGGGACAGGGGGCAAAAGAGCAGTTCTTC

V gene: TRBV4-3
clone size: -
CDR3 length: 15
D gene: -
J gene: TRBJ2-1
CDR3 protein: CASSQDFGPNNEQFF
CDR3 DNA: TGCGCCAGCAGCCAGGACTTCGGGCCAAACAATGAGCAGTTCTTC

V gene: TRBV6-6
clone size: -
CDR3 length: 15
D gene: -
J gene: TRBJ1-4
CDR3 protein: CASFFSGQADEKLFF
CDR3 DNA: TGTGCCAGCTTTTTCTCGGGCCAAGCGGATGAAAAACTGTTTTTT

V gene: TRBV27
clone size: -
CDR3 length: 15
D gene: -
J gene: TRBJ2-3
CDR3 protein: CASSWVWQGTDTQYF
CDR3 DNA: TGTGCCAGCAGTTGGGTTTGGCAGGGAACAGATACGCAGTATTTT

V gene: TRBV9
clone size: -
CDR3 length: 14
D gene: -
J gene: TRBJ1-1
CDR3 protein: CASSVEQIRTEAFF
CDR3 DNA: TGTGCCAGCAGCGTAGAACAGATCCGCACTGAAGCTTTCTTT

V gene: TRBV7-3
clone size: -
CDR3 length: 15
D gene: TRBD1
J gene: TRBJ1-4
CDR3 protein: CASSPTGQGGEKLFF
CDR3 DNA: TGTGCCAGCAGCCCGACGGGACAGGGAGGCGAAAAACTGTTTTTT

V gene: TRBV5-1
clone size: -
CDR3 length: 15
D gene: TRBD1
J gene: TRBJ1-2
CDR3 protein: CASSSAGTEYNGYTF
CDR3 DNA: TGCGCCAGCAGCTCCGCCGGGACAGAGTACAATGGCTACACCTTC

V gene: TRBV11-3
clone size: few
CDR3 length: 15
D gene: -
J gene: TRBJ2-5
CDR3 protein: CASSLGLGRLETQYF
CDR3 DNA: TGTGCCAGCAGCTTAGGCCTGGGGCGGCTAGAGACCCAGTACTTC